A single sample is the source of the 17 T cell receptor beta chains below, sequenced in a study of blood T cells in healthy people across ages. Sample-barcoded 5' priming and a J-beta primer mix drove a second PCR of roughly 6 to 12 cycles. One entry per CDR3 protein results from TCRdb running MiXCR on the 5' RACE reads. The sample holds roughly 1,700,000 distinct CDR3 sequences, 28% seen once. Sequencing was done on a sample of blood. Every receptor here comes from a woman aged 25 to 45 in good health.

This sequence joins TRBV7-2 and TRBJ1-1; TRBD1 matches 9 bases. The CDR3 length is 14 residues. J was trimmed by 10 bases and V by 3 bases; bases with no gene match: 9. The germline V gene has CDR1 SGHTA and CDR2 FQGNSA. The CDR3 DNA reads TGTGCCAGCAGCTTCCGGGACAGGGTCGACGGAGCTTTCTTT. It codes for CASSFRDRVDGAFF. The full variable domain, with the rest looked up from reference TRBV7-2 and TRBJ1-1, is GAGVSQSPSNKVTEKGKDVELRCDPISGHTALYWYRQSLGQGLEFLIYFQGNSAPDKSGLPSDRFSAERTGGSVSTLTIQRTQQEDSAVYLCASSFRDRVDGAFFGQGTRLTVV.

To note about this clonotype: The CDR3 ends on some other residue instead of the conserved phenylalanine or tryptophan, so this is likely a read error. The rearrangement uses TRBV5-1 and TRBJ2-1, with a tentative D call TRBD1 (5 bases). Per germline, CDR1 SGHRS and CDR2 YFSETQ. CDR3 length: 14 amino acids. Trimming removed 5 bases from V and 7 bases from J, with 16 bases in between. The CDR3 is CASREQANPNEQFC. The CDR3 nucleotides read TGCGCCAGCAGGGAACAGGCAAATCCAAATGAGCAGTTCTGC.

Note on this clonotype: This may stem from a read error, because a much larger clone lies one nucleotide away. The V and J genes are TRBV20-1 and TRBJ2-6; D may be TRBD1 (5 bases). CDR3 size: 12 residues. Germline V gene lookup returns CDR1 DFQATT and CDR2 SNEGSKA (reference sequence). The CDR3 here is CSAASGANALTF. The CDR3, as DNA: TGCAGTGCGGCTTCTGGGGCCAACGCCCTGACTTTC.

This chain joins TRBV20-1 and TRBJ2-7, with 8 bases lining up with TRBD2. With V trimmed by 1 base and J by 2 bases, 13 bases remained unmatched. Germline lookup yields CDR1 DFQATT and CDR2 SNEGSKA (reference sequence). CDR3 length: 17 amino acids. The DNA for the CDR3 is TGCAGTGCTAGAGTCCCCCCGGGGGGGTTAAGGACCTACGAGCAGTACTTC. As protein: CSARVPPGGLRTYEQYF.

The chain combines TRBV24-1 with TRBJ1-5; possible D gene TRBD1, 6 bases. CDR3 length: 13 residues. CDR1 and CDR2 (germline): KGHDR, SFDVKD. V lost 9 bases and J lost 4, with 12 bases in between. Here the CDR3 reads CATALRGNQPQHF. The CDR3 DNA reads TGTGCCACCGCGTTGAGGGGGAATCAGCCCCAGCATTTT.

V gene TRBV25-1 combines with J gene TRBJ2-3; weak D call: TRBD1 (6 bases). Germline V gene data show CDR1 as MGHDK and CDR2 as SYGVNS. The CDR3 spans 13 residues. The V end was cut by 4 bases, the J end by 6 bases, with 11 bases between. The CDR3 loop is CASSVTGGDTQYF. The CDR3 nucleotides are TGTGCCAGCAGTGTGACAGGAGGTGATACGCAGTATTTT. The variable domain in full, completed from reference TRBV25-1 and TRBJ2-3, reads EADIYQTPRYLVIGTGKKITLECSQTMGHDKMYWYQQDPGMELHLIHYSYGVNSTEKGDLSSESTVSRIRTEHFPLTLESARPSHTSQYLCASSVTGGDTQYFGPGTRLTVL.

This clonotype came up many times. The genes are TRBV5-1 and TRBJ2-4; D is perhaps TRBD1 (5 bases). The J call is uncertain, as TRBJ2-7 better fits the DNA end. This CDR3 has 15 amino acids. The germline gives CDR1 SGHRS, CDR2 YFSETQ. CDR3 bases: TGCGCCAGCAGCGGTGGGGCAATCATAATGGACGAGCAGTACTTC. Translating it yields CASSGGAIIMDEQYF.

To note about this clonotype: A much larger clone differs from this one at a single base, so this may be a read error. The rearrangement uses TRBV9 and TRBJ2-7; 8 bases align to TRBD2. CDR3 length: 15 residues. Germline trimming cut 0 bases from V and 3 bases from J; bases unmatched to any gene: 5. Germline CDR1 and CDR2: SGDLS and YYNGEE. CDR3 in DNA: TGTGCCAGCAGCGTAGGGGATAGCGGGGTCTACGAGCAGTACTTC. Its protein is CASSVGDSGVYEQYF.

V is TRBV7-6 and J is TRBJ2-7; 8 bases agree with TRBD1. The germline V gene has CDR1 SGHVS and CDR2 FNYEAQ. After removal of 0 bases from V and 3 bases from J, the junction contained 4 bases not matched to a gene. The CDR3 loop spans 15 amino acids. CDR3 nucleotides: TGTGCCAGCAGCTTAGCACAGGGGGAAGGCTACGAGCAGTACTTC. Residues: CASSLAQGEGYEQYF.

This clonotype was counted a few times. This sequence joins TRBV7-2 and TRBJ1-2; 7 bases line up with TRBD1. The ends lost 5 bases at V and 2 bases at J; junction bases unmatched: 5. Germline CDR1 SGHTA, CDR2 FQGNSA. The length of the CDR3 is 14 residues. The CDR3 coding sequence is TGTGCCAGCAGCGAAGGACAGGCGAACTATGGCTACACCTTC. It encodes CASSEGQANYGYTF.

This chain links TRBV20-1 with TRBJ1-6; no clear D gene. The CDR3 spans 17 residues. Germline V CDR1 and CDR2: DFQATT, SNEGSKA (reference sequence). Trimming left V 0 bases short and J 0 bases short, with 12 bases between. The CDR3 sequence: CSARDGSISSYNSPLHF. CDR3 nucleotide sequence: TGCAGTGCTAGAGATGGCAGTATAAGCTCCTATAATTCACCCCTCCACTTT.

This clonotype showed up just a few times. V and J are TRBV4-1 and TRBJ2-2; D is unclear. Germline-derived CDR1 and CDR2 are MGHRA and YSYEKL. The CDR3 extends over 17 amino acids. Deletions cut 4 bases from V and 0 bases from J, with 15 bases between. CDR3 nucleotides: TGCGCCAGCAGCCCAAGTGCTGGGAATCCGAACACCGGGGAGCTGTTTTTT. It is translated as CASSPSAGNPNTGELFF.

A note on this clonotype: Relative to the germline gene, one junction end is altered; a read error may explain this. The CDR3 here is CASNLGPERETQYF. In DNA, the CDR3 is TGTGCCAGCAACTTAGGCCCAGAACGAGAGACCCAGTACTTC. This sequence joins TRBV7-9 and TRBJ2-5; D gene uncertain. The germline V gene has CDR1 SEHNR and CDR2 FQNEAQ (reference sequence). The CDR3 spans 14 residues.

J is TRBJ2-1 and V is TRBV10-3; a weak D match, TRBD2 (5 bases). V was cut by 4 bases and J by 4 bases, with 17 bases left in between. Germline CDR1 and CDR2: ENHRY and SYGVKD. This CDR3 spans 16 amino acids. The CDR3 region is CAISGGEGERYNEQFF. CDR3 in DNA: TGTGCCATCAGTGGTGGTGAGGGAGAAAGATACAATGAGCAGTTCTTC.

This clonotype was detected only a few times. In DNA, the CDR3 is TGTGCCAGCAGCTTAGATACTAGCGGGAGTTACTTCACAGATACGCAGTATTTT. This encodes CASSLDTSGSYFTDTQYF. The chain recombines TRBV7-9 with TRBJ2-3; TRBD2 aligns across 11 bases. The CDR3 contains 18 residues. Germline trimming cut 1 base from V and 2 bases from J; bases unmatched to any gene: 8. Germline values: CDR1 SEHNR, CDR2 FQNEAQ (reference sequence).

This clonotype was counted at least ten times. The chain uses TRBV7-9 and TRBJ2-7; the match to TRBD1 covers 7 bases. The germline V gene encodes CDR1 SEHNR and CDR2 FQNEAQ (reference sequence). The CDR3 has 12 amino acids. V lost 5 bases, J lost 9 bases, and 7 bases stayed unmatched. The CDR3 is CASSTQGIGQYF. The CDR3 DNA follows: TGTGCCAGCAGCACACAGGGGATAGGGCAGTACTTC.

This clonotype was picked up one time. This CDR3 is CASSPRLQGRDTQYF. CDR3 sequence (DNA): TGTGCCAGCAGCCCCAGACTACAGGGAAGGGATACGCAGTATTTT. The chain couples TRBV5-6 to TRBJ2-3, with D tentatively TRBD1 (6 bases). V was pared by 4 bases and J by 6 bases, with 18 bases between. The germline gives CDR1 SGHDT, CDR2 YYEEEE. The CDR3 sequence is 15 residues long.